A single sample gave rise to the 22 T cell receptor beta chains below, sequenced in a study of cytomegalovirus exposure and HLA in healthy donors. PCR amplification relied on 60 Vbeta primers (plus 13 Jbeta primers). Clones were sequenced by immunoSEQ multiplex PCR, and TCRdb holds only the in-frame ones, with some missing. In the table there are around 160,000 clones, roughly 73% of which are singletons. The sample consisted of PBMCs. All receptors come from a woman between 18 and 29 years old in good health and CMV-seronegative.

V gene TRBV4-1 combines with J gene TRBJ2-1; the D is unclear. The V and J ends lost 0 bases and 0 bases respectively, with 12 bases between them. The germline V gene encodes CDR1 MGHRA and CDR2 YSYEKL. CDR3 length: 17 amino acids. The CDR3 loop is CASSQDLRKSSYNEQFF. The CDR3 coding sequence is TGCGCCAGCAGCCAAGATCTGCGGAAGAGCTCCTACAATGAGCAGTTCTTC.

Comments on this clone: The CDR3 does not end in the conserved phenylalanine or tryptophan, so this is likely a read error. This chain links TRBV10-3 with TRBJ1-2, with D perhaps matching TRBD1 (5 bases). The ends were cut back, 4 bases at V and 1 base at J, with 10 bases in the middle. CDR1 is ENHRY and CDR2 is SYGVKD in the germline V gene. CDR3 length: 14 amino acids. The DNA of the CDR3 is TGTGCCATCAGTGCGGACACCTTTAACTATGGCTACACCCTC. It is translated as CAISADTFNYGYTL.

The rearrangement uses TRBV9 and TRBJ1-3; 9 bases are a match to TRBD1. This CDR3 has 17 amino acids. CDR1 is SGDLS and CDR2 is YYNGEE in the germline V gene. After removal of 0 bases from V and 1 base from J, the junction contained 5 bases not matched to a gene. The CDR3 DNA is TGTGCCAGCAGCGTAGGACAGGGGGGACTGTCTGGAAACACCATATATTTT. The encoded protein is CASSVGQGGLSGNTIYF.

This clone was seen a few times. The chain links TRBV30 to TRBJ1-2; no clear D. Per the germline V gene, CDR1 is GTSNPN and CDR2 is SVGIG (reference sequence). The CDR3 has 15 residues. The ends were cut back, 3 bases at V and 6 bases at J, with 20 bases in the middle. The CDR3 DNA reads TGTGCCTGGAGAGGTCCAGGACTAATTCGGGATGGCTACACCTTC. Its translation is CAWRGPGLIRDGYTF.

The sample holds a few counts of this clone. This chain joins TRBV6-1 and TRBJ2-3; possibly TRBD2 for D (5 bases). This CDR3 has 12 residues. Germline CDR1 is MNHNS and CDR2 is SASEGT. The ends were cut back, 6 bases at V and 3 bases at J, with 7 bases in the middle. The chain's CDR3 is CASSLATDTQYF. CDR3 DNA: TGTGCCAGCAGCCTAGCAACAGATACGCAGTATTTT.

This rearrangement joins TRBV21-1 to TRBJ1-2; the table's D call, TRBD1, has no DNA check behind it. TRBV21-1 is a pseudogene locus. The CDR3 length is 15 residues. CDR3 amino acids: CASNTPPRQPYGYTF. CDR3 DNA sequence: TGTGCCAGCAATACCCCTCCTCGACAGCCCTATGGCTACACCTTC.

This clone was counted between two and nine times. The chain uses TRBV2 and TRBJ1-1; no clear D. CDR3 size: 12 residues. Per the germline V gene, CDR1 is SNHLY and CDR2 is FYNNEI. Trimming left V 7 bases short and J 0 bases short, with 6 bases between. CDR3 sequence reads: CASTGMNTEAFF. As DNA, the CDR3 is TGTGCCAGCACAGGAATGAACACTGAAGCTTTCTTT.

The rearrangement uses TRBV19 and TRBJ2-2; 10 bases agree with TRBD2. Germline V CDR1 and CDR2: LNHDA, SQIVND (reference sequence). The length of the CDR3 is 19 residues. V shed 5 bases and J 7 bases; nucleotides not matched to a gene: 19. The CDR3 loop is CASSPSGPAGGPMIGELFF. The CDR3 nucleotides read TGTGCCAGTAGTCCTAGCGGCCCAGCGGGGGGGCCGATGATCGGGGAGCTGTTTTTT.

J is TRBJ1-1 and V is TRBV7-9; TRBD1 agrees at 8 bases. Germline CDR1 reads SEHNR; CDR2 reads FQNEAQ (reference sequence). CDR3 length: 14 amino acids. With 2 bases clipped from V and 1 base from J, the junction kept 0 bases outside the gene matches. CDR3 in amino acids: CASSLTGGNTEAFF. In nucleotides, the CDR3 is TGTGCCAGCAGCTTAACAGGGGGGAACACTGAAGCTTTCTTT.

The chain is built from TRBV10-2 and TRBJ2-7; 9 positions match TRBD2. V trimming: 3 bases; J trimming: 7 bases; junction bases outside the gene matches: 4. CDR1 and CDR2 from the germline V gene are WSHSY and SAAADI. The CDR3 is made up of 13 amino acids. CDR3 protein: CASSEGLAGEQYV. The CDR3 nucleotides are TGCGCCAGCAGTGAAGGGCTAGCGGGGGAGCAGTACGTC.

V is TRBV28 and J is TRBJ1-3; D gene ambiguous. Per the germline V gene, CDR1 is MDHEN and CDR2 is SYDVKM. This CDR3 region has 16 residues. V lost 5 bases and J 0 bases, leaving 14 bases between the germline ends. CDR3 DNA: TGTGCCAGCAGTCCCCCGCCGAGACACTCTGGAAACACCATATATTTT. It specifies CASSPPPRHSGNTIYF.

The CDR3 protein is CASSQDRGGIYEQYF. The CDR3 DNA reads as TGCGCCAGCAGCCAAGATAGGGGGGGCATCTACGAGCAGTACTTC. The V call is TRBV4-3, the J call TRBJ2-7; D is perhaps TRBD2 (7 bases). This CDR3 contains 15 residues. Trimming left V 0 bases short and J 3 bases short, with 12 bases between. From germline, CDR1 is LGHNA and CDR2 YSLEER.

The chain combines TRBV7-2 with TRBJ2-5, with TRBD2 matching 8 bases. The CDR3 spans 15 residues. The V gene end was trimmed by 5 bases and the J gene end by 4 bases; junction bases not matched to a gene: 9. Germline V gene lookup returns CDR1 SGHTA and CDR2 FQGNSA. The CDR3 loop reads CASSGLGLARETQYF. The CDR3 nucleotides read TGTGCCAGCAGCGGGTTAGGACTAGCTAGAGAGACCCAGTACTTC.

CDR3 in DNA: TGTGCCAGCAGTTACGGACAGGGCCCCTACGAGCAGTACTTC. The encoded protein is CASSYGQGPYEQYF. The chain couples TRBV6-6 to TRBJ2-7; 8 nucleotides align to TRBD1. Losses at the gene ends were 2 bases for V and 2 bases for J; bases not matched to a gene: 2. The CDR3 spans 14 residues. Germline V gene sequence: CDR1 MNHNY, CDR2 SVGAGI (reference sequence).

This chain connects TRBV7-9 to TRBJ2-1; D is unclear. The ends were cut back, 3 bases at V and 9 bases at J, with 12 bases in the middle. This CDR3 spans 13 amino acids. Germline V gene sequence: CDR1 SEHNR, CDR2 FQNEAQ (reference sequence). The CDR3 protein is CASSLTPGVEQFF. CDR3 sequence (DNA): TGTGCCAGCAGCTTGACCCCAGGCGTTGAGCAGTTCTTC.

V is TRBV4-3 and J is TRBJ2-1, with TRBD2 as a possible D gene (5 bases). The CDR3 is 14 amino acids. Deletions cut 3 bases from V and 5 bases from J, with 11 bases between. CDR1 is LGHNA, CDR2 YSLEER, per germline. The CDR3 loop is CASSHLFGDNEQFF. CDR3 bases: TGCGCCAGCAGCCACCTCTTCGGGGACAATGAGCAGTTCTTC.

This clone came up once. This sequence joins TRBV5-6 and TRBJ2-1, with 9 bases matching TRBD1. Losses at the gene ends were 5 bases for V and 6 bases for J; bases not matched to a gene: 12. The CDR3 runs 16 residues. Germline V lookup: CDR1 SGHDT, CDR2 YYEEEE. In nucleotides, the CDR3 is TGTGCCAGCAGGATCGGACCGGGACAGGGACCCAATGAGCAGTTCTTC. It encodes CASRIGPGQGPNEQFF.

This clone showed up just a few times. This CDR3 is CASSYPGGRAKNIQYF. CDR3 sequence (DNA): TGTGCCAGCAGCTACCCAGGGGGAAGGGCCAAAAACATTCAGTACTTC. The gene calls are TRBV28 and TRBJ2-4; 7 bases align to TRBD1. J was trimmed by 1 base and V by 6 bases; bases with no gene match: 9. Germline-derived CDR1 and CDR2 are MDHEN and SYDVKM. The CDR3 has 16 residues.

This clone was detected a few times. The V call is TRBV25-1, the J call TRBJ1-5; 8 bases match TRBD1. V trimming: 10 bases; J trimming: 0 bases; junction bases outside the gene matches: 14. CDR3 length: 17 amino acids. The V gene's germline CDR1 is MGHDK and CDR2 SYGVNS. The CDR3, as DNA: TGTGCCAACCATCCGGGACAGGCCTTTCTTAGCAATCAGCCCCAGCATTTT. Translating gives CANHPGQAFLSNQPQHF.

The genes are TRBV5-1 and TRBJ2-5; D perhaps matches TRBD1 (5 bases). Germline V gives CDR1 SGHRS, CDR2 YFSETQ. The CDR3 extends over 15 amino acids. Trimming left V 0 bases short and J 2 bases short, with 11 bases between. The CDR3 region has the DNA TGCGCCAGCAGCTTGGCGACAGATACTCAAGAGACCCAGTACTTC. It is translated as CASSLATDTQETQYF. Supplemented by reference TRBV5-1 and TRBJ2-5, the full variable domain reads KAGVTQTPRYLIKTRGQQVTLSCSPISGHRSVSWYQQTPGQGLQFLFEYFSETQRNKGNFPGRFSGRQFSNSRSEMNVSTLELGDSALYLCASSLATDTQETQYFGPGTRLLVL.

The chain has TRBV15 and TRBJ2-5, with 7 bases aligning to TRBD2. The J segment lost 5 bases and the V segment lost 5 bases, leaving 11 bases of the junction unmatched. The germline V gene encodes CDR1 LNHNV and CDR2 YYDKDF (reference sequence). The CDR3 covers 15 residues. In DNA form, the CDR3 reads TGTGCCACCAGCCCCTCCGGGACTATCCTGGAGACCCAGTACTTC. Encoded protein: CATSPSGTILETQYF.

The J gene is TRBJ2-1, the V gene TRBV11-2, with D possibly being TRBD1 (6 bases). CDR1 is SGHAT, CDR2 FQNNGV, per germline. The V end lost 3 bases, the J end lost 0 bases, and 15 bases lay between the germline ends. The CDR3 is made up of 17 amino acids. The CDR3 is CASSFSPGQGSYNEQFF. The CDR3 coding sequence is TGTGCCAGCAGCTTTAGCCCGGGACAAGGCTCCTACAATGAGCAGTTCTTC. Complete variable domain (other parts from reference TRBV11-2 and TRBJ2-1): EAGVAQSPRYKIIEKRQSVAFWCNPISGHATLYWYQQILGQGPKLLIQFQNNGVVDDSQLPKDRFSAERLKGVDSTLKIQPAKLEDSAVYLCASSFSPGQGSYNEQFFGPGTRLTVL.